This TCR beta chain was recovered during a study of technical replicates of blood from a handful of donors. The V and J ends lost 2 bases and 2 bases, in that order; junction bases with no gene match: 0. Germline assignment: CDR1 ENHRY and CDR2 SYGVKD. The CDR3 extends over 14 amino acids. Sequencing was performed with immunoSEQ multiplex PCR; in TCRdb, only in-frame clones are kept and a portion is missing. The sample has roughly 71,000 clones, roughly 95% seen once. The sequence came from a human donor in good health. The rearrangement uses TRBV10-3 and TRBJ1-5, with 7 positions matching TRBD1. Sequencing was done on a sample of T cells isolated from PBMCs. CDR3 DNA sequence: TGTGCCATCAGTGAGGGACAGGGCAATCAGCCCCAGCATTTT. Residues: CAISEGQGNQPQHF.